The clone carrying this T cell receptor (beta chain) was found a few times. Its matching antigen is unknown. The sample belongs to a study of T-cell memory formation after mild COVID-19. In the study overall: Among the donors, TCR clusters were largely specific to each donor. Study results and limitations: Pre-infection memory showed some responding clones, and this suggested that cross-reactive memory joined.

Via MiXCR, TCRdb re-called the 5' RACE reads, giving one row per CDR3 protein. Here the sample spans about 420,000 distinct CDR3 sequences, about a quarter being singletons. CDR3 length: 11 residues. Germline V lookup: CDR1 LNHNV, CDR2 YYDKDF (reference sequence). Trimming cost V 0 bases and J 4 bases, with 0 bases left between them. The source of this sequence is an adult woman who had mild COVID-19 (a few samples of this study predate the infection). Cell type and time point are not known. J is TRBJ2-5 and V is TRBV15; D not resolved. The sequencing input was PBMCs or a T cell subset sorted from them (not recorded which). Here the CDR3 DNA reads TGTGCCACCAGCAGAGAAGAGACCCAGTACTTC. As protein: CATSREETQYF.